This section outlines one TCR beta chain sequence together with its context. Per the authors' pipeline: For nucleated cells, counts were estimated from reference gene primer amplification. Profiled with immunoSEQ multiplex PCR; TCRdb holds only in-frame clones, not every one. Clone size and the V and J calls come from that table; the DNA yielded D and trimming. The data hold around 400,000 clones, with around 87% observed a single time. This sample is part of a study of blood T cell repertoires in COVID-19. The sample comprised peripheral blood. The TCR comes from a woman aged 25 to 39 with COVID-19, enrolled during active disease.

The CDR3 DNA reads TGTGCCAGCAGCTCCGCCGGGACAGGGATGGTTAAAGCTTTCTTT. Translating gives CASSSAGTGMVKAFF. The chain is built from TRBV5-4 and TRBJ1-1, with 9 nucleotides matching TRBD1. The ends lost 3 bases at V and 9 bases at J; junction bases unmatched: 12. Looked up from germline, CDR1 is SGHNT and CDR2 is YYREEE (reference sequence). The CDR3 is 15 residues long.